What follows are 26 T cell receptor beta chains derived from one specimen sequenced in a study of spatial heterogeneity in lung cancer. TCRdb re-called the 5' RACE reads with MiXCR, one entry per CDR3 protein. The sample contains several thousand distinct CDR3 sequences, approximately 6% of which appear only once. As to time point: sample taken at primary tumor resection. The sequenced material consisted of unsorted whole RNA from tumor, nontumor lung or frozen PBMC. The source was normal lung tissue next to the tumor, collected at surgery. Receptor source: a female donor with early-stage non-small cell lung cancer.

This clonotype is labeled as medium-sized (0.01 to 0.1%). The library was designed around alpha chains, so this beta chain is a stray read whose abundance carries little weight. The J gene is TRBJ1-1, the V gene TRBV5-4; the D gene is possibly TRBD1 (5 bases). CDR3 length equals 13 residues. Trimming stripped 4 bases from V and 1 base from J, with 8 bases between. Germline V gene lookup returns CDR1 SGHNT and CDR2 YYREEE (reference sequence). CDR3 coding DNA: TGTGCCAGCAGCGGCGGGACGAACACTGAAGCTTTCTTT. Translated: CASSGGTNTEAFF.

This clonotype is labeled medium-sized. Because the library targeted alpha chains, this beta chain is an off-target read whose size means little. CDR3 in amino acids: CASSVVSSGSTGEQYF. DNA of the CDR3: TGTGCCAGCAGCGTAGTGTCTAGCGGGAGTACTGGCGAGCAGTACTTC. This chain connects TRBV9 to TRBJ2-7; 10 nucleotides agree with TRBD2. Germline trimming cut 0 bases from V and 6 bases from J; bases unmatched to any gene: 9. CDR3 length equals 16 residues. Germline CDR1 is SGDLS and CDR2 is YYNGEE.

This clonotype is deemed medium-sized. A library prepared for alpha chains yielded this beta chain as an off-target read; its size is of little meaning. The chain combines TRBV4-1 with TRBJ2-2; TRBD1 matches at 8 bases. The CDR3 sequence is 17 residues long. With V trimmed by 0 bases and J by 6 bases, 9 bases remained unmatched. Germline CDR1 is MGHRA and CDR2 is YSYEKL. Here the CDR3 reads CASSQDLGRGHPGELFF. CDR3 nucleotide sequence: TGCGCCAGCAGCCAAGATTTAGGCAGGGGGCACCCCGGGGAGCTGTTTTTT.

This clonotype is labeled medium-sized. For a library built for alpha chains, this beta chain is a stray read; little rests on its size. The chain is built from TRBV20-1 and TRBJ1-1; D not certain. V lost 1 base to trimming and J lost 4 bases, with 10 bases between them. The CDR3 spans 13 residues. Per germline, CDR1 DFQATT and CDR2 SNEGSKA (reference sequence). The CDR3 spells CSARVWDGTEAFF. The CDR3 DNA follows: TGCAGTGCTAGAGTTTGGGATGGCACTGAAGCTTTCTTT.

This clonotype is judged medium-sized. This beta chain is a stray read from a library made for alpha chains; its abundance is not meaningful. The chain uses TRBV10-2 and TRBJ1-6; D is undetermined. The V gene lost 3 bases and the J gene lost 7 bases, with 4 bases spanning the gap. CDR1 and CDR2 (germline): WSHSY, SAAADI. This CDR3 comprises 12 residues. The CDR3, as DNA: TGCGCCAGCAGTGACCCAAATTCACCCCTCCACTTT. This encodes CASSDPNSPLHF.

This clonotype is judged medium-sized. This beta chain is a stray sequence in a library constructed for alpha chains; its clone size is not meaningful. The chain employs TRBV6-6 and TRBJ2-6; no clear D. The CDR3 is 19 amino acids. Trimming took off 5 bases at V and 0 bases at J, with 20 bases between the two ends. Germline V gene sequence: CDR1 MNHNY, CDR2 SVGAGI (reference sequence). CDR3 DNA: TGTGCCAGCAGTCTGTTCTCGAGTCGAAAAAGCTCTGGGGCCAACGTCCTGACTTTC. This encodes CASSLFSSRKSSGANVLTF.

In this sample, this clonotype turned up many times. A library made for alpha chains picked up this beta chain off target, so its size means little. This rearrangement joins TRBV7-9 to TRBJ2-5; D is perhaps TRBD2 (5 bases). Trimming cost V 1 base and J 2 bases, with 8 bases left between them. The CDR3 covers 14 residues. CDR1 is SEHNR, CDR2 FQNEAQ, per germline (reference sequence). The CDR3 region has the DNA TGTGCCAGCAGCTTAGGCGGGCCACAAGAGACCCAGTACTTC. It is translated as CASSLGGPQETQYF.

With regard to this clonotype: A library prepared for alpha chains yielded this beta chain as an off-target read; its size is of little meaning. This CDR3 reads CAVGPGQNYEQYF. CDR3 DNA: TGTGCCGTAGGCCCGGGACAGAACTACGAGCAGTACTTC. The gene calls are TRBV6-2 or TRBV6-3 and TRBJ2-7; 7 positions agree with TRBD1. The germline V gene encodes CDR1 MNHEY and CDR2 SVGEGT. V dropped 11 bases and J dropped 3; count of bases not matched to a gene: 10. There are 13 residues in the CDR3.

This clonotype is termed medium-sized. This beta chain turned up in a library designed for alpha chains; as an off-target read, its abundance says little. V gene TRBV11-2 combines with J gene TRBJ2-1; no firm D call. Trimming stripped 6 bases from V and 1 base from J, with 10 bases between. The CDR3 length is 14 residues. The germline gives CDR1 SGHAT, CDR2 FQNNGV. The CDR3 DNA sequence: TGTGCCAGCAGTAGGCAGGCGTCCTACAATGAGCAGTTCTTC. Amino acids: CASSRQASYNEQFF.

As to this clonotype: This may come from a read error, since a much larger clone is one base off. Within a library made for alpha chains, this beta chain is off target, and its count is uninformative. The V call is TRBV11-2, the J call TRBJ1-1; possibly TRBD1 for D (6 bases). Germline V gene sequence: CDR1 SGHAT, CDR2 FQNNGV. Trimming stripped 8 bases from V and 4 bases from J, with 17 bases between. The CDR3 covers 14 residues. CDR3 DNA sequence: TGTGCCAGCGGCCCCGGGGGCTTAGGCACTGAAGCTTTCTTT. It specifies CASGPGGLGTEAFF. The variable domain in full, with the rest retrieved from reference TRBV11-2 and TRBJ1-1, is EAGVAQSPRYKIIEKRQSVAFWCNPISGHATLYWYQQILGQGPKLLIQFQNNGVVDDSQLPKDRFSAERLKGVDSTLKIQPAKLEDSAVYLCASGPGGLGTEAFFGQGTRLTVV.

Note on this clonotype: For a library built for alpha chains, this beta chain is a stray read; little rests on its size. This rearrangement joins TRBV18 to TRBJ1-2; the match to TRBD1 covers 9 bases. This CDR3 has 14 residues. From germline, CDR1 is KGHSH and CDR2 LQKENI. Trimming cost V 2 bases and J 2 bases; bases outside gene matches: 0. The CDR3 DNA follows: TGTGCCAGCTCACCAGGACAGGGGAACTATGGCTACACCTTC. It specifies CASSPGQGNYGYTF.

This clonotype was counted many times. Since the library was made to target alpha chains, this beta chain is a stray read and its abundance is not meaningful. The chain is built from TRBV11-2 and TRBJ2-1; D not resolved. CDR3 length: 11 amino acids. The germline gives CDR1 SGHAT, CDR2 FQNNGV. V was pared by 5 bases and J by 5 bases, with 4 bases between. DNA for the CDR3: TGTGCCAGCAGCATAAACAATGAGCAGTTCTTC. Translated, it gives CASSINNEQFF.

This clonotype is categorized as medium-sized (0.01 to 0.1%). Within a library made for alpha chains, this beta chain is off target, and its count is uninformative. The chain combines TRBV9 with TRBJ2-1, with TRBD1 matching 8 bases. V was pared by 3 bases and J by 6 bases, with 14 bases of the junction left unmatched. The CDR3 contains 17 residues. CDR1 is SGDLS, CDR2 YYNGEE, per germline. The CDR3 nucleotides read TGTGCCAGCAGCGCCCCGACAGGGGCTCAGGTTAGCAATGAGCAGTTCTTC. Its protein product is CASSAPTGAQVSNEQFF.

This clonotype was seen many times. The library was prepared for alpha chains; this beta chain is a stray read, so its frequency means little. The chain combines TRBV14 with TRBJ2-4, with D hard to call. Germline CDR1 is SGHDN and CDR2 is FVKESK. Trimming stripped 1 base from V and 14 bases from J, with 12 bases between. The CDR3 consists of 12 residues. CDR3 coding DNA: TGTGCCAGCAGCCAAGTCCTCCAGGAAAAGTACTTC. Protein: CASSQVLQEKYF.

About this clonotype: This beta chain is an unintended read in a library built for alpha chains; its size means little. The chain links TRBV12-3 or TRBV12-4 to TRBJ2-7; TRBD1 matches 7 bases. This CDR3 has 15 residues. The V segment lost 6 bases and the J segment 5 bases; nucleotides outside the gene matches: 13. The CDR3 sequence is CASSRLQGNLNEQYF. The CDR3 DNA sequence: TGTGCCAGCAGCCGTCTACAGGGGAACCTCAACGAGCAGTACTTC.

As regards this clonotype: With the library built for alpha chains, this beta chain is off target and its frequency is not meaningful. The chain combines TRBV18 with TRBJ2-1; D unresolved. CDR1 is KGHSH and CDR2 is LQKENI in the germline V gene. The V and J ends lost 2 bases and 0 bases respectively, with 8 bases between them. This CDR3 region has 15 residues. CDR3 loop: CASSPSGLSYNEQFF. In DNA, the CDR3 is TGTGCCAGCTCACCAAGTGGCCTCTCCTACAATGAGCAGTTCTTC.

This clonotype was observed at least ten times. For a library built for alpha chains, this beta chain is a stray read; little rests on its size. This chain connects TRBV4-2 to TRBJ2-7; D is uncertain. Per germline, CDR1 LGHNA and CDR2 YNFKEQ. The CDR3 runs to 14 residues. The V end was cut by 0 bases, the J end by 0 bases, with 6 bases between. CDR3 residues: CASSQDSGSYEQYF. The DNA for the CDR3 is TGTGCCAGCAGCCAAGATTCGGGCTCCTACGAGCAGTACTTC.

This clonotype came up many times. This beta chain is a stray sequence in a library constructed for alpha chains; its clone size is not meaningful. The chain recombines TRBV7-3 with TRBJ2-1, with a possible D match to TRBD2 (6 bases). The CDR3 length is 14 residues. Trimming took off 4 bases at V and 3 bases at J, with 10 bases between the two ends. The germline V gene has CDR1 SGHTA and CDR2 FQGTGA. In DNA form, the CDR3 reads TGTGCCAGCAGCTCCCGGGGGTACTACAATGAGCAGTTCTTC. Translation: CASSSRGYYNEQFF.

This clonotype has a single count. Since it is a stray read in a library aimed at alpha chains, this beta chain has a size that is not meaningful. The rearrangement uses TRBV27 and TRBJ2-6; no clear D gene. The ends were cut back, 3 bases at V and 2 bases at J, with 8 bases in the middle. Germline CDR1 is MNHEY and CDR2 is SMNVEV (reference sequence). CDR3 length: 15 residues. The chain's CDR3 is CASSLVGAGANVLTF. The CDR3 DNA sequence: TGTGCCAGCAGTTTGGTTGGGGCTGGGGCCAACGTCCTGACTTTC.

By proportion, this clonotype is medium-sized (0.01 to 0.1%). A library prepared for alpha chains yielded this beta chain as an off-target read; its size is of little meaning. The V call is TRBV27, the J call TRBJ2-1; D is perhaps TRBD1 (6 bases). Germline CDR1 MNHEY, CDR2 SMNVEV (reference sequence). CDR3 length: 14 amino acids. Deletions cut 2 bases from V and 6 bases from J, with 11 bases between. The CDR3 DNA is TGTGCCAGCAGTTTAGTCAGGGGCGGCAATGAGCAGTTCTTC. Its translation is CASSLVRGGNEQFF.

This clonotype was detected ten times or more. Because this beta chain is a stray read in a library intended to capture alpha chains, its abundance should not be given much weight. The V call is TRBV5-4, the J call TRBJ1-1; weak D call: TRBD1 (6 bases). Germline CDR1 SGHNT, CDR2 YYREEE (reference sequence). V lost 5 bases and J lost 4, with 15 bases in between. The CDR3 sequence is 14 residues long. CDR3 sequence reads: CASRRDTESTEAFF. The CDR3 nucleotides are TGTGCCAGCAGGAGGGACACGGAGAGCACTGAAGCTTTCTTT. Full variable domain (rest looked up from reference TRBV5-4 and TRBJ1-1): ETGVTQSPTHLIKTRGQQVTLRCSSQSGHNTVSWYQQALGQGPQFIFQYYREEENGRGNFPPRFSGLQFPNYSSELNVNALELDDSALYLCASRRDTESTEAFFGQGTRLTVV.

A note on this clonotype: This beta chain appears as a stray read in a library generated for alpha chains; its size is not informative. This chain uses TRBV24-1 with TRBJ2-1; D gene unclear. Trimming took off 3 bases at V and 9 bases at J, with 5 bases between the two ends. The CDR3 extends over 11 amino acids. CDR1 KGHDR and CDR2 SFDVKD come from the germline V gene. The CDR3 sequence is CATSDLSEQFF. The CDR3 DNA reads TGTGCCACCAGTGATCTTAGTGAGCAGTTCTTC.

In its sample, this clonotype was seen many times. The library was built for alpha chains, so this beta chain is an off-target read and its size means little. V and J are TRBV19 and TRBJ2-7; D is uncertain. Germline V gives CDR1 LNHDA, CDR2 SQIVND (reference sequence). CDR3 length equals 14 residues. The germline V and J ends were trimmed by 4 bases and 6 bases, with 16 bases remaining between them. The CDR3 nucleotides are TGTGCCAGTAGTACTTCCCAGCGCCTAGGCGAGCAGTACTTC. Translation: CASSTSQRLGEQYF.

This clonotype counts as medium-sized. This beta chain lies outside the target of a library built for alpha chains; its clone size means little. CDR3 nucleotide sequence: TGTGCCAGCAGCCAAGATGTGGCAACCGCCGGGAAACTGTTTTTT. The encoded protein is CASSQDVATAGKLFF. The gene calls are TRBV3-1 and TRBJ1-4; no definite D call. V was shortened by 0 bases and J by 11 bases, with 16 bases between the two germline ends. Germline values: CDR1 LGHDT, CDR2 YNNKEL (reference sequence). This CDR3 is built from 15 residues.

Within the sample, this clonotype is medium-sized. Within a library made for alpha chains, this beta chain is off target, and its count is uninformative. V is TRBV2 and J is TRBJ1-5; D uncertain. This CDR3 is 13 amino acids long. Germline CDR1 reads SNHLY; CDR2 reads FYNNEI. Trimming removed 5 bases from V and 7 bases from J, with 12 bases in between. The CDR3 nucleotides are TGTGCCAGCAGTCCTTATGGCCCCCAGCCCCAGCATTTT. It is translated as CASSPYGPQPQHF.

This clonotype is termed medium-sized. This beta chain is a stray read from a library made for alpha chains; its abundance is not meaningful. J is TRBJ1-1 and V is TRBV29-1; D may be TRBD1 (5 bases). From germline, CDR1 is SQVTM and CDR2 ANQGSEA. The CDR3 runs to 13 residues. Trimming took 5 bases from V and 1 from J, leaving 11 bases between them. As DNA, the CDR3 is TGCAGCGTTCGAGAGACAGCGAACACTGAAGCTTTCTTT. Translating it yields CSVRETANTEAFF. The entire variable domain, with the rest obtained from reference TRBV29-1 and TRBJ1-1, is as follows: SAVISQKPSRDICQRGTSLTIQCQVDSQVTMMFWYRQQPGQSLTLIATANQGSEATYESGFVIDKFPISRPNLTFSTLTVSNMSPEDSSIYLCSVRETANTEAFFGQGTRLTVV.